This T cell receptor beta chain was identified during a study of response to subunit inactivated influenza vaccine. Overall study findings and caveats: Few additional T cells are recruited per seasonal influenza vaccination, authors suggested.

This clonotype has only a few counts. Its target is not known. MiXCR was run by TCRdb on the RT-PCR reads, yielding one entry per CDR3 protein. The data contain around 710,000 distinct CDR3 sequences, approximately 15% of them singletons. V gave up 6 bases and J gave up 4 bases; unmatched junction bases: 7. The CDR3 is 16 amino acids. V gene TRBV12-3 or TRBV12-4 combines with J gene TRBJ2-2; TRBD1 agrees at 11 bases. The receptor's source is a man in his fifties or sixties who received an inactivated influenza vaccine. The sample was PBMCs from blood, taken 14 to 15 days before vaccination. CDR3 in DNA: TGTGCCAGCAGATTCGGGACAGGGGGGATCACCGGGGAGCTGTTTTTT. As protein: CASRFGTGGITGELFF.